This T cell receptor (beta chain) was found in a study of cytomegalovirus exposure and HLA in healthy donors. Study findings and constraints: With later analysis, a missense DCLRE1C variant became linked to TCR beta V- and J-gene trimming. It was shown in a later analysis that HLA-associated TCR beta chains were more clonally expanded than other, equally common chains. Per published accounts, TCR beta sequences correctly predicted the HLA-A and HLA-B alleles of most subjects.

As concerns this clone: Its antigen is currently unknown.

Donors likely had unrecorded immune exposures despite being nominally healthy when sampled. CDR3 length: 16 residues. Germline assignment: CDR1 LGHNA and CDR2 YNFKEQ. Trimming at V came to 3 bases and at J to 3 bases, leaving 7 bases not matched to a gene. It was with 60 Vbeta and 13 Jbeta primers that the PCR ran. Clones were sequenced by immunoSEQ multiplex PCR, and TCRdb holds only the in-frame ones, with some missing. Here the sample spans roughly 100,000 clones, roughly three quarters being singletons. The chain joins TRBV4-2 to TRBJ1-2; 10 nucleotides agree with TRBD1. The sequence was collected from a male donor in good health and CMV-seropositive. The sample taken for sequencing was PBMCs. The CDR3 spells CASSHTGTGVHYGYTF. The CDR3 DNA reads TGTGCCAGCAGCCATACCGGGACAGGGGTCCACTATGGCTACACCTTC.